These 26 T cell receptor beta chains were all obtained from the same sample, sequenced in a study of OX40 agonist ivuxolimab in advanced cancers. Profiled with immunoSEQ multiplex PCR; TCRdb holds only in-frame clones, not every one. The data show roughly 41,000 clones, around 81% seen once. This sample comprised CD4+ or CD8+ T cells sorted from blood, obtained in a trial of the OX40 agonist ivuxolimab. Receptors originate from an adult with an advanced solid tumor such as melanoma, head and neck, liver or kidney cancer.

The V and J genes are TRBV19 and TRBJ2-2, with 9 bases identical to TRBD1. Germline CDR1 is LNHDA and CDR2 is SQIVND (reference sequence). The CDR3 sequence is 14 residues long. V was clipped by 7 bases and J by 5 bases; unmatched bases: 5. The CDR3 bases are TGTGCCAGTAACCCGGGACAGGGAACCGGGGAGCTGTTTTTT. This codes for CASNPGQGTGELFF.

The rearrangement uses TRBV5-1 and TRBJ2-3, with D perhaps matching TRBD1 or TRBD2 (5 bases each). Trimming cost V 1 base and J 7 bases, with 13 bases left between them. In germline, CDR1 is SGHRS, CDR2 YFSETQ. The CDR3 contains 14 residues. This CDR3 is CASSLSPGRNTQYF. In DNA form, the CDR3 reads TGCGCCAGCAGCTTGTCCCCGGGGCGAAATACGCAGTATTTT. The entire variable domain, with the rest obtained from reference TRBV5-1 and TRBJ2-3, is as follows: KAGVTQTPRYLIKTRGQQVTLSCSPISGHRSVSWYQQTPGQGLQFLFEYFSETQRNKGNFPGRFSGRQFSNSRSEMNVSTLELGDSALYLCASSLSPGRNTQYFGPGTRLTVL.

The rearrangement uses TRBV30 and TRBJ1-2; D is unclear. This CDR3 comprises 14 residues. Trimming took off 5 bases at V and 7 bases at J, with 20 bases between the two ends. The germline V gene encodes CDR1 GTSNPN and CDR2 SVGIG (reference sequence). The CDR3 spells CAWLGGSAARGYTF. The CDR3 DNA reads as TGTGCCTGGCTAGGTGGATCTGCGGCGCGTGGCTACACCTTC.

The CDR3 loop reads CSAKTGGQETQYF. As DNA, the CDR3 is TGCAGCGCTAAGACAGGGGGACAGGAGACCCAGTACTTC. The J gene is TRBJ2-5, the V gene TRBV29-1; 9 positions match TRBD1. Germline V gives CDR1 SQVTM, CDR2 ANQGSEA. This CDR3 spans 13 amino acids. V shed 7 bases, J shed 5 bases, and the junction held 8 bases outside the gene matches.

In this sample, this clone turned up once. J is TRBJ2-5 and V is TRBV7-6; perhaps TRBD2 as D (6 bases). The V and J ends lost 1 base and 5 bases respectively, with 11 bases between them. CDR1 and CDR2 from the germline V gene are SGHVS and FNYEAQ. CDR3 length equals 14 residues. The CDR3 protein is CASSLGAAGETQYF. In DNA form, the CDR3 reads TGTGCCAGCAGCTTAGGTGCTGCGGGGGAGACCCAGTACTTC.

The V call is TRBV6-1, the J call TRBJ2-7; D might be TRBD2 (5 bases). Germline V CDR1 and CDR2: MNHNS, SASEGT. The CDR3 has 11 amino acids. The ends were cut back, 6 bases at V and 6 bases at J, with 9 bases in the middle. The CDR3 sequence is CASRRESEQYF. CDR3 DNA sequence: TGTGCCAGCAGGAGGGAGTCCGAGCAGTACTTC.

V and J are TRBV5-1 and TRBJ2-5; D possibly corresponds to TRBD1 (6 bases). Germline lookup yields CDR1 SGHRS and CDR2 YFSETQ. Trimming took off 4 bases at V and 5 bases at J, with 12 bases between the two ends. There are 13 residues in the CDR3. CDR3 loop: CASSPGTGETQYF. The CDR3 region has the DNA TGCGCCAGCAGCCCCGGAACAGGGGAGACCCAGTACTTC.

The rearrangement joins TRBV6-5 to TRBJ2-2; D perhaps matches TRBD2 (5 bases). V dropped 8 bases and J dropped 4 bases, with 14 bases sitting between them. Germline CDR1 MNHEY, CDR2 SVGAGI. This CDR3 contains 14 residues. For the CDR3, the DNA is TGTGCCAGCGTAACGGGATGGGGCACCGGGGAGCTGTTTTTT. Protein: CASVTGWGTGELFF.

The rearrangement joins TRBV5-1 to TRBJ2-7; D is undetermined. Germline V gene data show CDR1 as SGHRS and CDR2 as YFSETQ. CDR3 length: 16 amino acids. V lost 2 bases and J lost 1, with 16 bases in between. In nucleotides, the CDR3 is TGCGCCAGCAGCTTCCAAGTGGGTGGGATTTCCTACGAGCAGTACTTC. It yields the protein CASSFQVGGISYEQYF.

V gene TRBV2 combines with J gene TRBJ2-5, with D tentatively TRBD2 (5 bases). The length of the CDR3 is 12 residues. The V gene's germline CDR1 is SNHLY and CDR2 FYNNEI. The germline V and J ends were trimmed by 6 bases and 5 bases, with 10 bases remaining between them. For the CDR3, the DNA is TGTGCCAGCAGGGACTTTGGGGAGACCCAGTACTTC. Its protein is CASRDFGETQYF.

The V and J genes are TRBV18 and TRBJ2-5; no clear D. Germline-derived CDR1 and CDR2 are KGHSH and LQKENI. Trimming cost V 1 base and J 5 bases, with 14 bases left between them. CDR3 length equals 15 residues. The CDR3 DNA reads TGTGCCAGCTCACCACGGGGTGGAACCGGGGAGACCCAGTACTTC. Its translation: CASSPRGGTGETQYF.

The V call is TRBV2, the J call TRBJ1-5; D possibly corresponds to TRBD1 (6 bases). Germline V gene sequence: CDR1 SNHLY, CDR2 FYNNEI. This CDR3 comprises 18 residues. V lost 4 bases, J lost 1 base, and 20 bases lay in between. CDR3 sequence: CASSARRMGQSSNQPQHF. The CDR3 DNA is TGTGCCAGCAGTGCCCGGAGGATGGGACAATCGAGCAATCAGCCCCAGCATTTT.

J is TRBJ2-7 and V is TRBV2; TRBD2 matches at 7 bases. This CDR3 is built from 14 residues. CDR1 and CDR2 from the germline V gene are SNHLY and FYNNEI. Germline trimming cut 6 bases from V and 2 bases from J; bases unmatched to any gene: 7. The CDR3 here is CASRGLAGAYEQYF. Written as DNA, the CDR3 is TGTGCCAGCAGGGGACTCGCGGGGGCCTACGAGCAGTACTTC. Full variable domain (rest looked up from reference TRBV2 and TRBJ2-7): EPEVTQTPSHQVTQMGQEVILRCVPISNHLYFYWYRQILGQKVEFLVSFYNNEISEKSEIFDDQFSVERPDGSNFTLKIRSTKLEDSAMYFCASRGLAGAYEQYFGPGTRLTVT.

V gene TRBV2 combines with J gene TRBJ1-3; maybe TRBD1 (6 bases). The CDR3 is 13 amino acids. V was clipped by 2 bases and J by 7 bases, with 9 bases between them. Germline V gene lookup returns CDR1 SNHLY and CDR2 FYNNEI. CDR3 nucleotides: TGTGCCAGCAGTGAACCAGGGGTGAACACCATATATTTT. Translated: CASSEPGVNTIYF.

The gene calls are TRBV29-1 and TRBJ2-5; TRBD1 agrees at 7 bases. The V segment lost 1 base and the J segment 5 bases; nucleotides outside the gene matches: 4. Germline V CDR1 and CDR2: SQVTM, ANQGSEA. The CDR3 has 13 residues. This CDR3 is CSVEGQGGETQYF. CDR3 DNA sequence: TGCAGCGTTGAAGGACAGGGTGGGGAGACCCAGTACTTC.

V and J are TRBV7-9 and TRBJ2-1; 7 bases align to TRBD2. Trimming took 8 bases from V and 2 from J; bases not matched to a gene: 3. Germline V lookup: CDR1 SEHNR, CDR2 FQNEAQ (reference sequence). The CDR3 loop spans 13 amino acids. As DNA, the CDR3 is TGTGCCAGCGTCGCGGGGGCCTACAATGAGCAGTTCTTC. It translates to CASVAGAYNEQFF.

The gene calls are TRBV27 and TRBJ1-1, with 11 bases aligning to TRBD1. V lost 0 bases and J lost 0; bases outside the gene matches: 6. The CDR3 contains 18 residues. CDR1 and CDR2 (germline): MNHEY, SMNVEV (reference sequence). CDR3: CASSLSVGTGGMNTEAFF. CDR3 sequence (DNA): TGTGCCAGCAGTTTATCGGTCGGGACAGGGGGGATGAACACTGAAGCTTTCTTT.

The J gene is TRBJ1-3, the V gene TRBV6-5, with TRBD1 as a possible D gene (5 bases). The germline V gene has CDR1 MNHEY and CDR2 SVGAGI. CDR3 length: 14 residues. V lost 6 bases to trimming and J lost 3 bases, with 12 bases between them. The CDR3 here is CASRGVLYGNTIYF. CDR3 nucleotide sequence: TGTGCCAGCAGAGGGGTCCTTTATGGAAACACCATATATTTT.

The chain uses TRBV11-2 and TRBJ2-1, with 12 bases that match TRBD2. The V segment lost 2 bases and the J segment 7 bases; nucleotides outside the gene matches: 6. Germline V gene data show CDR1 as SGHAT and CDR2 as FQNNGV. CDR3 length equals 16 residues. The CDR3 DNA is TGTGCCAGCAGCTTATCCCTACTAGCGGGGGGAAATGAGCAGTTCTTC. This translates into CASSLSLLAGGNEQFF.

The chain links TRBV6-6 to TRBJ2-7; the D gene is possibly TRBD2 (7 bases). The CDR3 is 14 amino acids. V lost 8 bases, J lost 2 bases, and 16 bases lay in between. CDR1 is MNHNY and CDR2 is SVGAGI in the germline V gene (reference sequence). The CDR3 region has the DNA TGTGCCAGCCGCGGGGAAGGGGGGGCCTACGAGCAGTACTTC. Its translation is CASRGEGGAYEQYF.

V is TRBV7-2 and J is TRBJ1-3, with 8 bases that match TRBD1. After removal of 6 bases from V and 4 bases from J, the junction contained 5 bases not matched to a gene. The CDR3 is 14 residues long. Germline lookup yields CDR1 SGHTA and CDR2 FQGNSA. CDR3 nucleotide sequence: TGTGCCAGCAGACCAGACAGGGGAGGAAACACCATATATTTT. It specifies CASRPDRGGNTIYF.

V usage is TRBV19 and J usage is TRBJ2-5; TRBD1 aligns across 9 bases. Germline loops: CDR1 LNHDA, CDR2 SQIVND (reference sequence). This CDR3 region has 17 residues. Trimming removed 6 bases from V and 4 bases from J; junction bases left unmatched: 15. Here the CDR3 reads CASSLSAPGQGAETQYF. As DNA, the CDR3 is TGTGCCAGTAGCCTATCTGCGCCGGGACAGGGAGCAGAGACCCAGTACTTC.

V is TRBV11-2 and J is TRBJ2-5; possibly TRBD2 for D (5 bases). The ends were cut back, 1 base at V and 2 bases at J, with 11 bases in the middle. The CDR3 has 15 residues. The germline V gene has CDR1 SGHAT and CDR2 FQNNGV. The CDR3 loop is CASSLVTIPQETQYF. The CDR3 region has the DNA TGTGCCAGCAGCTTAGTGACTATACCTCAAGAGACCCAGTACTTC.

This chain connects TRBV5-1 to TRBJ2-1; 8 nucleotides agree with TRBD2. From germline, CDR1 is SGHRS and CDR2 YFSETQ. The CDR3 is 15 amino acids. V lost 5 bases to trimming and J lost 3 bases; unmatched junction nucleotides: 7. The CDR3 bases are TGCGCCAGCAGGTTGCCGGGGGGGAACTACAATGAGCAGTTCTTC. Its protein is CASRLPGGNYNEQFF.

In the case of this clone: Within the sample, other DNA sequences also encode this same CDR3. CDR3 in DNA: TGTGCCAGCTCACCGGGGGGAGATACGCAGTATTTT. Amino acid sequence: CASSPGGDTQYF. This chain links TRBV18 with TRBJ2-3; tentative D call: TRBD2 (6 bases). Germline-derived CDR1 and CDR2 are KGHSH and LQKENI. The CDR3 has 12 residues. V lost 3 bases, J lost 5 bases, and 6 bases lay in between.

This clone was seen only a few times. In nucleotides, the CDR3 is TGCGCCAGCAGCTCGTCCGACCGGGACATAGATGGCTACACCTTC. Protein: CASSSSDRDIDGYTF. The chain uses TRBV5-1 and TRBJ1-2, with a tentative D call TRBD1 (6 bases). The CDR3 covers 15 residues. In germline, CDR1 is SGHRS, CDR2 YFSETQ. V was shortened by 3 bases and J by 6 bases, with 18 bases between the two germline ends.